This TCR beta chain is drawn from a study of blood T cell repertoires in COVID-19. Study information: The cDNA or gDNA used as material had been derived from T cells, B-cell-depleted T cells, or PBMCs.

Recruitment covered over 20 US areas and drew participants whose ages spanned roughly 18 to 100 years. Cohort allocation depended upon clinical history that participants reported. Looked up from germline, CDR1 is MNHEY and CDR2 is SVGAGI. V gave up 4 bases and J gave up 6 bases; unmatched junction bases: 10. The CDR3 length is 15 residues. Methods used by the authors: For nucleated cells, counts were estimated from reference gene primer amplification. Generated by immunoSEQ multiplex PCR, the TCRdb table keeps only in-frame clones and is missing some. The V and J calls and clone size are taken from that table; D and trimming were inferred from the DNA. The sample includes 150,000 to 200,000 clones, about 88% of them seen just once.

Sequencing used PBMCs or T cells enriched from blood (not recorded which). V is TRBV6-5 and J is TRBJ1-2; the match to TRBD1 covers 8 bases. The TCR originated in a woman in her forties with acute COVID-19. CDR3 in DNA: TGTGCCAGCAGTTTTTCAGGGGGCAGGCAAGATGGCTACACCTTC. This encodes CASSFSGGRQDGYTF.